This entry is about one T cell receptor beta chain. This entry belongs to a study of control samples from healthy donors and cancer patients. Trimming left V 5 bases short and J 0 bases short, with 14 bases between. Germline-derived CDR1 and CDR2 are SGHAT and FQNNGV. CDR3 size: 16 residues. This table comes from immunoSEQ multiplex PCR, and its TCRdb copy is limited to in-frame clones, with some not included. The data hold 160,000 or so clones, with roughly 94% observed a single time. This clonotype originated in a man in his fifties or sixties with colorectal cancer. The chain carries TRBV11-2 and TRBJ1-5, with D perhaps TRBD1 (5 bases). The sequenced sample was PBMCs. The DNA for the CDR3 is TGTGCCAGCAGCCTGGGGGGACTCTATAGCAATCAGCCCCAGCATTTT. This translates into CASSLGGLYSNQPQHF.